This T cell receptor beta chain was sequenced in a study of T cells in Graves' hyperthyroidism and ophthalmopathy. It was RNA transcripts that yielded the amplified TCR beta CDR3 regions. First-round RT-PCR of the TCR CDR3 relied on the HTBI primer set. TCRdb itself ran the multiplex PCR reads through MiXCR, one entry per CDR3 protein. The data hold hundreds of thousands of distinct CDR3 sequences, with 38% observed a single time. CDR1 and CDR2 (germline): SQVTM, ANQGSEA. The V end was cut by 4 bases, the J end by 1 base, with 4 bases between. CDR3 length equals 12 residues. Ten or more counts support this clonotype.

Sequenced sample: blood. The sequence was obtained from a man younger than 30 with Graves' hyperthyroidism. The chain joins TRBV29-1 to TRBJ1-4, with D unclear. The CDR3 loop reads CSVGQTNEKLFF. In DNA form, the CDR3 reads TGCAGCGTTGGCCAAACTAATGAAAAACTGTTTTTT. Full variable domain (missing parts from reference TRBV29-1 and TRBJ1-4): SAVISQKPSRDICQRGTSLTIQCQVDSQVTMMFWYRQQPGQSLTLIATANQGSEATYESGFVIDKFPISRPNLTFSTLTVSNMSPEDSSIYLCSVGQTNEKLFFGSGTQLSVL.